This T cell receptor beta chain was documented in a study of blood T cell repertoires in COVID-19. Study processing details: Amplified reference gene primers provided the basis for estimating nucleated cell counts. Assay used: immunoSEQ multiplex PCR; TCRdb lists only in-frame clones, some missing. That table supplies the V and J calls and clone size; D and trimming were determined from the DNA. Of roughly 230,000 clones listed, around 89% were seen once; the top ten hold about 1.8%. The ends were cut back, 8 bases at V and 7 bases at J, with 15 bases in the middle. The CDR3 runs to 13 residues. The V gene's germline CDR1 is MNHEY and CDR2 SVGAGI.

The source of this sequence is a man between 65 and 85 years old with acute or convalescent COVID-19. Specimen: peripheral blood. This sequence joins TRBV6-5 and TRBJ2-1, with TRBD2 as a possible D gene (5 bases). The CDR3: CASRRGVGNEQFF. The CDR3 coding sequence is TGTGCCAGCCGTCGGGGAGTGGGAAATGAGCAGTTCTTC.